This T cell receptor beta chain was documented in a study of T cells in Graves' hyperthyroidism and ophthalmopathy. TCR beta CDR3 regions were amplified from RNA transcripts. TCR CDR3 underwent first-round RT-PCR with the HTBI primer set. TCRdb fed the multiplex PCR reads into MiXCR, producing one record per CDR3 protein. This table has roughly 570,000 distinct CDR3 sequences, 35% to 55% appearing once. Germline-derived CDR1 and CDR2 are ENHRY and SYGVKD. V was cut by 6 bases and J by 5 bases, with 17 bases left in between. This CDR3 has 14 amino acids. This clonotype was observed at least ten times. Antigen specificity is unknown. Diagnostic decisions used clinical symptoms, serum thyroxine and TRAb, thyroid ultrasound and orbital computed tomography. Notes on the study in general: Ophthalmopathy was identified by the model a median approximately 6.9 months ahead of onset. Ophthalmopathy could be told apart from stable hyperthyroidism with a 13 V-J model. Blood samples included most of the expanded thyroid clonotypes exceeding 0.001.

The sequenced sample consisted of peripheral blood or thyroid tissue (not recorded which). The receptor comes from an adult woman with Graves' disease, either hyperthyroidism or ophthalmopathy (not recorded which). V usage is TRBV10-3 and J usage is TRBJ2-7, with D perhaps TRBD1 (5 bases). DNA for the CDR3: TGTGCCATCAGCGAACGGGCAGGGTACCACGAGCAGTACTTC. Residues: CAISERAGYHEQYF.